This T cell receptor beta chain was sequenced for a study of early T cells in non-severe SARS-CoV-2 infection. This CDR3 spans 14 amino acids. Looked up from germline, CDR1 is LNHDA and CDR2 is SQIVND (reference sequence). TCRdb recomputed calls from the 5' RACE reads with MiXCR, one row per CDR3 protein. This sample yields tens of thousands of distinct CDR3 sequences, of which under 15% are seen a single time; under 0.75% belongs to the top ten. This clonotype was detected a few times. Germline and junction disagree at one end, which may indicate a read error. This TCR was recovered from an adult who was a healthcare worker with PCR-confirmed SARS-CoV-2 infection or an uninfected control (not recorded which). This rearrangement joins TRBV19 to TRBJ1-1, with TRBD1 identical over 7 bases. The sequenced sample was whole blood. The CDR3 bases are TGTGCCAGTAGTTTCGGACAGGTAAACACTGAAGCCTTCTTT. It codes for CASSFGQVNTEAFF.